This T cell receptor beta chain came from a study of regulatory T cells in long-lasting Graves disease. TCR beta libraries were built with iRepertoire HTBI primers and Arm-PCR of CDR3 regions. MiXCR, run by TCRdb on the multiplex PCR reads, gives a single entry per CDR3 protein. This table has about 200,000 distinct CDR3 sequences, approximately 18% appearing once. The time point denotes: newly diagnosed GD, antithyroid drugs for less than 3 months. PBMC RNA served as the TCR library source. Clinicians diagnosed Graves' disease using American Thyroid Association guidelines. This clonotype was observed many times. The V gene lost 9 bases and the J gene lost 6 bases, with 20 bases spanning the gap. The CDR3 consists of 14 residues. CDR1 and CDR2 (germline): MDHEN, SYDVKM. These sequences were also reported in another study, on T cells in Graves' hyperthyroidism and ophthalmopathy.

The sample here was peripheral blood mononuclear cells (PBMCs), taken at new diagnosis, from a patient treated with antithyroid drugs. This clonotype originated in a woman in her twenties or thirties with Graves disease. The V and J genes are TRBV28 and TRBJ1-2; D remains unclear. CDR3 sequence: CASSTQVGFHGYTF. As DNA, the CDR3 is TGTGCCAGTTCCACGCAGGTGGGGTTTCATGGCTACACCTTC.